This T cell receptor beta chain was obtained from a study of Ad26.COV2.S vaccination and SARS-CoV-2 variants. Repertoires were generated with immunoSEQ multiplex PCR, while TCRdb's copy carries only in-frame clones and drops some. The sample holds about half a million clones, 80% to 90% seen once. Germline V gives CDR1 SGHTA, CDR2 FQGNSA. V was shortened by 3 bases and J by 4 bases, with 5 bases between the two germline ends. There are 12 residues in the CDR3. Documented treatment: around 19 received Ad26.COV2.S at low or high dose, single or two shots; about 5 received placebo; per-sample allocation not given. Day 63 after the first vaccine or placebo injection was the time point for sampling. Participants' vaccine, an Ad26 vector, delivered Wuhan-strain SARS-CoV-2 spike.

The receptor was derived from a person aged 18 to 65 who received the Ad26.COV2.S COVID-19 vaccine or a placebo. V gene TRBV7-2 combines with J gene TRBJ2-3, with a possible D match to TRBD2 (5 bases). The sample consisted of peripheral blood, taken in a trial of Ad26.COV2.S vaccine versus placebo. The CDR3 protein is CASSFGADTQYF. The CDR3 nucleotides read TGTGCCAGCAGCTTCGGGGCAGATACGCAGTATTTT.